Below, one T cell receptor (beta chain) is given with its context. These data come from a study of T cell changes during pregnancy in multiple sclerosis. Sequencing used immunoSEQ multiplex PCR; TCRdb keeps in-frame clones, though not all of them. The table records some 96,000 clones, roughly 90% of them present only once. Germline V lookup: CDR1 GTSNPN, CDR2 SVGIG (reference sequence). The ends were cut back, 0 bases at V and 4 bases at J, with 26 bases in the middle. This CDR3 has 19 residues. This TCR was recovered from a female donor with multiple sclerosis, enrolled in a pregnancy study. The V gene is TRBV30, the J gene TRBJ2-3; D perhaps matches TRBD2 (5 bases). The sample was peripheral blood, taken after pregnancy. CDR3 loop: CAWSVLVFGTSREADTQYF. For the CDR3, the DNA is TGTGCCTGGAGTGTACTTGTTTTCGGTACTAGTAGGGAAGCAGATACGCAGTATTTT.